These 26 T cell receptor beta chains share one sample of origin, sequenced in a study of blood T cell repertoires in COVID-19. This table comes from immunoSEQ multiplex PCR, and its TCRdb copy is limited to in-frame clones, with some not included. The table lists 150,000 to 160,000 clones, more than 80% of them singletons. The sample comprised peripheral blood. All receptors come from a middle-aged woman with acute or convalescent COVID-19.

The CDR3 sequence: CASTDRGLSNQPQHF. In DNA, the CDR3 is TGTGCCAGCACCGACAGGGGGCTCAGCAATCAGCCCCAGCATTTT. The J gene is TRBJ1-5, the V gene TRBV2; 10 nucleotides line up with TRBD1. This CDR3 has 15 amino acids. Unmatched junction bases numbered 4, after V lost 7 bases and J lost 1 base. Per the germline V gene, CDR1 is SNHLY and CDR2 is FYNNEI.

The V and J genes are TRBV7-3 and TRBJ1-4; a possible D gene is TRBD1 (5 bases). This CDR3 is 13 amino acids long. Germline CDR1 reads SGHTA; CDR2 reads FQGTGA. Deletions cut 5 bases from V and 8 bases from J, with 12 bases between. The CDR3 loop reads CASSAGVVEKLFF. The DNA of the CDR3 is TGTGCCAGCAGCGCGGGGGTGGTGGAAAAACTGTTTTTT.

The chain employs TRBV29-1 and TRBJ2-1; TRBD2 might be the D (6 bases). CDR3 length: 12 amino acids. CDR1 and CDR2 (germline): SQVTM, ANQGSEA. Trimming took 5 bases from V and 7 from J, leaving 12 bases between them. This CDR3 reads CSVHGGVNEQFF. CDR3 in DNA: TGCAGCGTTCACGGGGGAGTTAATGAGCAGTTCTTC.

This clone appeared a few times. V is TRBV6-5 and J is TRBJ1-6; TRBD1 aligns across 11 bases. CDR3 length: 16 amino acids. With 2 bases clipped from V and 9 bases from J, the junction kept 6 bases outside the gene matches. Germline-derived CDR1 and CDR2 are MNHEY and SVGAGI. CDR3 loop: CASSYGTGGYTSPLHF. In DNA form, the CDR3 reads TGTGCCAGCAGTTACGGGACAGGGGGATACACTTCACCCCTCCACTTT.

The chain combines TRBV16 with TRBJ2-7; possibly TRBD2 for D (8 bases). V lost 4 bases, J lost 2 bases, and 24 bases lay in between. This CDR3 has 18 residues. Germline V gives CDR1 KGHSY, CDR2 FQNENV. This CDR3 is CASSRPRLAQRGPYEQYF. CDR3 DNA sequence: TGTGCCAGCAGCCGCCCCAGACTAGCGCAAAGGGGGCCCTACGAGCAGTACTTC.

This chain joins TRBV6-5 and TRBJ2-2, with D unresolved. CDR1 and CDR2 from the germline V gene are MNHEY and SVGAGI. Trimming left V 8 bases short and J 8 bases short, with 9 bases between. This CDR3 region has 11 residues. CDR3 residues: CASAAAGELFF. The CDR3 DNA reads TGTGCCAGCGCGGCGGCGGGGGAGCTGTTTTTT.

This clone has just one count. This rearrangement joins TRBV11-2 to TRBJ2-3; D ambiguous. The germline V gene has CDR1 SGHAT and CDR2 FQNNGV. V was trimmed by 1 base and J by 5 bases, leaving 4 bases between them. This CDR3 contains 12 residues. CDR3 nucleotide sequence: TGTGCCAGCAGCTTAGTTATAGATACGCAGTATTTT. As protein: CASSLVIDTQYF.

This chain links TRBV29-1 with TRBJ2-1; 8 bases line up with TRBD2. Losses at the gene ends were 0 bases for V and 10 bases for J; bases not matched to a gene: 17. The CDR3 length is 17 residues. Germline values: CDR1 SQVTM, CDR2 ANQGSEA. In DNA, the CDR3 is TGCAGCGTTGAAGAAGACCACTTGCCGGGACTAGAAAGGGAGCAGTTCTTC. It encodes CSVEEDHLPGLEREQFF.

On this clone itself: A read error may produce the germline difference seen at one junction end. J is TRBJ2-2 and V is TRBV2; 9 nucleotides line up with TRBD1. Germline-derived CDR1 and CDR2 are SNHLY and FYNNEI. There are 15 residues in the CDR3. This CDR3 reads CASSELQGATGELFF. CDR3 bases: TGTGCCAGCAGTGAATTACAGGGGGCGACCGGGGAGTTGTTTTTT.

The CDR3 sequence: CASRGAGGPSGNTIYF. The CDR3 nucleotides are TGCGCCAGCAGGGGGGCCGGGGGGCCCTCTGGAAACACCATATATTTT. The chain carries TRBV5-1 and TRBJ1-3, with a weak D call TRBD1 (6 bases). Looked up from germline, CDR1 is SGHRS and CDR2 is YFSETQ. V was shortened by 5 bases and J by 0 bases, with 15 bases between the two germline ends. The CDR3 contains 16 residues.

The chain has TRBV29-1 and TRBJ2-1; 11 nucleotides agree with TRBD1. CDR1 is SQVTM, CDR2 ANQGSEA, per germline. V lost 4 bases, J lost 8 bases, and 4 bases stayed unmatched. This CDR3 contains 13 residues. CDR3 protein: CSVGTGGLDEQFF. The DNA of the CDR3 is TGCAGCGTTGGGACAGGGGGCCTCGATGAGCAGTTCTTC.

CDR3 residues: CASSQDRVGTYEQYF. DNA of the CDR3: TGTGCCAGCAGTCAGGACAGGGTAGGGACCTACGAGCAGTACTTC. The chain employs TRBV11-3 and TRBJ2-7; 8 nucleotides agree with TRBD1. This CDR3 is built from 15 residues. The V gene's germline CDR1 is SGHNT and CDR2 YENEEA. Trimming removed 6 bases from V and 2 bases from J; junction bases left unmatched: 9.

The V and J genes are TRBV24-1 and TRBJ2-3; TRBD1 agrees at 8 bases. CDR3 length equals 15 residues. Germline CDR1 reads KGHDR; CDR2 reads SFDVKD. The junction had 4 bases not matched to a gene; V was cut back by 2 bases and J by 4 bases. This chain's CDR3 is CATSDSDREADTQYF. CDR3 bases: TGTGCCACCAGTGATTCGGACAGGGAGGCAGATACGCAGTATTTT.

This rearrangement joins TRBV19 to TRBJ2-1; 9 bases map to TRBD1. Germline CDR1 LNHDA, CDR2 SQIVND (reference sequence). V trimming: 6 bases; J trimming: 10 bases; junction bases outside the gene matches: 7. The CDR3 loop spans 13 amino acids. CDR3 amino acids: CASRGQGVREQFF. CDR3 nucleotide sequence: TGTGCCAGTAGGGGACAGGGCGTAAGGGAGCAGTTCTTC.

J is TRBJ2-3 and V is TRBV5-1; D gene uncertain. The CDR3 loop spans 13 amino acids. CDR1 is SGHRS, CDR2 YFSETQ, per germline. The V end lost 4 bases, the J end lost 0 bases, and 6 bases lay between the germline ends. CDR3 loop: CASSLTSTDTQYF. The CDR3 nucleotides read TGCGCCAGCAGCCTGACTAGCACAGATACGCAGTATTTT.

The chain combines TRBV6-6 with TRBJ2-7, with a tentative D call TRBD2 (5 bases). V lost 6 bases and J 2 bases, leaving 14 bases between the germline ends. This CDR3 is 14 amino acids long. Per the germline V gene, CDR1 is MNHNY and CDR2 is SVGAGI (reference sequence). This CDR3 is CASSPGRRTYEQYF. The DNA of the CDR3 is TGTGCCAGCAGCCCCGGACGGAGGACCTACGAGCAGTACTTC.

This chain connects TRBV10-1 to TRBJ2-2; 7 bases fit TRBD1. The CDR3 sequence is 13 residues long. Losses at the gene ends were 4 bases for V and 7 bases for J; bases not matched to a gene: 3. Germline V lookup: CDR1 WNHNN, CDR2 SYGVQD (reference sequence). The CDR3 bases are TGCGCCAGCAGTGCAGGGGGATACGGGGAGCTGTTTTTT. Encoded protein: CASSAGGYGELFF.

This chain links TRBV6-5 with TRBJ1-5; 10 bases match TRBD1. The CDR3 extends over 15 amino acids. Germline-derived CDR1 and CDR2 are MNHEY and SVGAGI. Germline trimming cut 5 bases from V and 1 base from J; bases unmatched to any gene: 2. The CDR3 here is CASSKDRGSNQPQHF. In DNA, the CDR3 is TGTGCCAGCAGTAAGGACAGGGGGAGCAATCAGCCCCAGCATTTT.

The chain is built from TRBV5-1 and TRBJ2-1, with 13 bases that match TRBD2. The junction had 1 base not matched to a gene; V was cut back by 4 bases and J by 0 bases. This CDR3 has 16 amino acids. Germline V lookup: CDR1 SGHRS, CDR2 YFSETQ. As DNA, the CDR3 is TGCGCCAGCAGCCGGACTAGCGGGAGCTCCTACAATGAGCAGTTCTTC. Residues: CASSRTSGSSYNEQFF.

This chain links TRBV5-1 with TRBJ2-5, with 8 positions matching TRBD1. V was pared by 0 bases and J by 4 bases, with 8 bases of the junction left unmatched. CDR3 length: 16 residues. Germline CDR1 and CDR2: SGHRS and YFSETQ. As DNA, the CDR3 is TGCGCCAGCAGCTTGGACATATTAGACAGGGGAGAGACCCAGTACTTC. This translates into CASSLDILDRGETQYF.

This chain connects TRBV29-1 to TRBJ2-2; D is perhaps TRBD2 (5 bases). Germline assignment: CDR1 SQVTM and CDR2 ANQGSEA. V was pared by 7 bases and J by 6 bases, with 15 bases between. CDR3 length equals 13 residues. The CDR3 DNA follows: TGCAGCGCTAGGCCGGGAACACCCGGGGAGCTGTTTTTT. Translated, it gives CSARPGTPGELFF.

The gene calls are TRBV4-2 and TRBJ1-2; no reliable D call. This CDR3 is 13 amino acids long. CDR1 and CDR2 (germline): LGHNA, YNFKEQ. Trimming removed 1 base at V and 3 bases at J, with 6 bases between. CDR3 sequence: CASSQVRDYGYTF. CDR3 nucleotide sequence: TGTGCCAGCAGCCAAGTACGGGACTATGGCTACACCTTC.

V is TRBV3-1 (or the pseudogene TRBV3-2) and J is TRBJ2-2; perhaps TRBD1 as D (6 bases). V was cut by 4 bases and J by 1 base, with 13 bases left in between. The CDR3 consists of 16 residues. Germline CDR1 reads LGHDT; CDR2 reads YNNKEL (reference sequence). The CDR3 DNA is TGTGCCAGCAGCCGACACGGGACAAGGAACACCGGGGAGCTGTTTTTT. It yields the protein CASSRHGTRNTGELFF.

The chain joins TRBV5-4 to TRBJ2-7; TRBD2 agrees at 11 bases. CDR1 SGHNT and CDR2 YYREEE come from the germline V gene (reference sequence). The CDR3 is 18 amino acids. With V trimmed by 3 bases and J by 2 bases, 13 bases remained unmatched. The CDR3 region has the DNA TGTGCCAGCAGCTCTTTACTAGCGGGGGTCCGTACCGCCTACGAGCAGTACTTC. As protein: CASSSLLAGVRTAYEQYF.

This chain joins TRBV29-1 and TRBJ1-5; 9 nucleotides line up with TRBD1. The germline V gene encodes CDR1 SQVTM and CDR2 ANQGSEA. With V trimmed by 5 bases and J by 4 bases, 6 bases remained unmatched. The CDR3 contains 14 residues. DNA of the CDR3: TGCAGCGTTCTGGGACAGGGTTCTAATCAGCCCCAGCATTTT. The encoded protein is CSVLGQGSNQPQHF.

This chain's CDR3 is CASSGTSTDTQYF. The CDR3 DNA sequence: TGTGCCAGCTCAGGGACTAGCACAGATACGCAGTATTTT. This chain links TRBV18 with TRBJ2-3; D perhaps matches TRBD2 (6 bases). Trimming left V 5 bases short and J 0 bases short, with 6 bases between. Per the germline V gene, CDR1 is KGHSH and CDR2 is LQKENI. CDR3 length: 13 residues.